This T cell receptor (beta chain) was documented in a study of T-cell reconstitution after alpha-beta-depleted transplantation in children. Losses at the gene ends were 1 base for V and 6 bases for J; bases not matched to a gene: 4. Germline V lookup: CDR1 DFQATT, CDR2 SNEGSKA (reference sequence). The CDR3 is 14 amino acids. Molecular barcoding with unique molecular identifiers was used for the TCRbeta library. TCRdb re-derived calls from the PCR reads in MiXCR, one entry per CDR3 protein. The sample yields roughly 610,000 distinct CDR3 sequences, approximately 10% seen once. The rearrangement uses TRBV20-1 and TRBJ1-4, with 8 bases identical to TRBD1. This specimen consisted of PBMCs from the stem cell graft donor, obtained from the stem cell graft. This clonotype was sampled from a human donor who donated a stem cell graft to a child with acute myeloid leukemia. CDR3 DNA sequence: TGCAGTGCTAGAGGACAGGGGTTTGATGAAAAACTGTTTTTT. Translating it yields CSARGQGFDEKLFF.